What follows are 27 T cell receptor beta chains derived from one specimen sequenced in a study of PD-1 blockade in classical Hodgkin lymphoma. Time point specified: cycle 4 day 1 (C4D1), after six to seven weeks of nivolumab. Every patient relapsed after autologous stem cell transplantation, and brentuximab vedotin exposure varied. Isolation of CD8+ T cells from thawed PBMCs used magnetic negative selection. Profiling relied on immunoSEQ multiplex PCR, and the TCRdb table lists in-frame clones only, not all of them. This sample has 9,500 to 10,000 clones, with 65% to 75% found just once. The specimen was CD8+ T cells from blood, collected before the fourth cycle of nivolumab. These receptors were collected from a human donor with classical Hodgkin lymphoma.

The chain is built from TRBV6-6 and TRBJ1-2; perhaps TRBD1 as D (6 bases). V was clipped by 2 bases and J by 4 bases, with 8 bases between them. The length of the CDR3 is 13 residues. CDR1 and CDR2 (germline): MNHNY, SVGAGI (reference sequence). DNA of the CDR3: TGTGCCAGCAGTTACGGAGGGGGCTATGGCTACACCTTC. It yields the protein CASSYGGGYGYTF.

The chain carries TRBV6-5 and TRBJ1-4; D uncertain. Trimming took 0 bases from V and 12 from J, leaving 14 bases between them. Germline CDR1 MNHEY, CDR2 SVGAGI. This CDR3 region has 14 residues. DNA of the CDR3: TGTGCCAGCAGTTACTCCCTGGCGGCATCTGAACTGTTTTTT. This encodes CASSYSLAASELFF.

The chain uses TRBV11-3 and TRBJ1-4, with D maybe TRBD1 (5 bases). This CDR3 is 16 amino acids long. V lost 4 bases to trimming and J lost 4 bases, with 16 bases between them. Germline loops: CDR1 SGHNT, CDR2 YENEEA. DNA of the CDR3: TGTGCCAGCAGCTCCGTGAATCAGGGATATAATGAAAAACTGTTTTTT. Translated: CASSSVNQGYNEKLFF.

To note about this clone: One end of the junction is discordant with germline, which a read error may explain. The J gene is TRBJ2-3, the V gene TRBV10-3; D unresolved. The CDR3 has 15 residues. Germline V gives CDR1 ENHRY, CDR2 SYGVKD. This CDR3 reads CASSYSAGYTDTQYF. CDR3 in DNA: TGTGCCAGCAGTTACTCTGCCGGGTACACAGATACGCAGTATTTT.

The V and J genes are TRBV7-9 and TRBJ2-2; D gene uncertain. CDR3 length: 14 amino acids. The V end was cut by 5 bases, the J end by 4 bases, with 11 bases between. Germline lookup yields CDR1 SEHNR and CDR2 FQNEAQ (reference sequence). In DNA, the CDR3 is TGTGCCAGCAGCCCAGAGGTGGGCACCGGGGAGCTGTTTTTT. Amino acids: CASSPEVGTGELFF.

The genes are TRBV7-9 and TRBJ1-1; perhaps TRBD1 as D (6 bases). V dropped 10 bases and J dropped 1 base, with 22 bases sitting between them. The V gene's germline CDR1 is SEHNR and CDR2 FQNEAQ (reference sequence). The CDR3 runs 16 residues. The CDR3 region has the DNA TGTGCCACCCCTCCTAGGGGGGGACGAGGGAACACTGAAGCTTTCTTT. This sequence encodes CATPPRGGRGNTEAFF.

CDR3 loop: CASSFGTQGSTEAFF. The CDR3 nucleotides read TGTGCCAGCAGTTTCGGGACTCAGGGATCCACTGAAGCTTTCTTT. This rearrangement joins TRBV27 to TRBJ1-1; D may be TRBD1 (5 bases). The V and J ends lost 3 bases and 4 bases respectively, with 15 bases between them. Germline CDR1 and CDR2: MNHEY and SMNVEV (reference sequence). The CDR3 contains 15 residues.

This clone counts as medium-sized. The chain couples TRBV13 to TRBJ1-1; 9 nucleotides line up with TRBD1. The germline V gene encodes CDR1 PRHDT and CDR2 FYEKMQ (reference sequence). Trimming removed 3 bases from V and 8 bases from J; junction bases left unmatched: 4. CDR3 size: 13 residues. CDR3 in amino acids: CASSFGQGREAFF. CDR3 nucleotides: TGTGCCAGCAGCTTCGGACAGGGGAGGGAAGCTTTCTTT.

The CDR3 here is CASSTLTGGRGNQPQHF. Written as DNA, the CDR3 is TGTGCCAGCAGTACATTGACAGGGGGGCGTGGCAATCAGCCCCAGCATTTT. This rearrangement joins TRBV28 to TRBJ1-5, with 9 bases fitting TRBD1. The V gene's germline CDR1 is MDHEN and CDR2 SYDVKM. V was clipped by 5 bases and J by 2 bases; unmatched bases: 10. The length of the CDR3 is 17 residues.

The CDR3 nucleotides are TGTGCCACCAGCGGGAGGTTTTACAATGAGCAGTTCTTC. It is translated as CATSGRFYNEQFF. The chain couples TRBV15 to TRBJ2-1; a possible D gene is TRBD2 (6 bases). Germline CDR1 is LNHNV and CDR2 is YYDKDF (reference sequence). Trimming shortened V by 5 bases and J by 4 bases, and 9 bases separated the two germline ends. The CDR3 covers 13 residues.

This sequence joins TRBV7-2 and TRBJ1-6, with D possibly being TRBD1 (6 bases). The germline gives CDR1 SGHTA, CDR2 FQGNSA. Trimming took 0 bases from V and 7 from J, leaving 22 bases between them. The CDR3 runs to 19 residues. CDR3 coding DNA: TGTGCCAGCAGCTTAGCGGCTTATTTGGACAGTATCCCCAATTCACCCCTCCACTTT. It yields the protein CASSLAAYLDSIPNSPLHF. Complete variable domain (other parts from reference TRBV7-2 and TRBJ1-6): GAGVSQSPSNKVTEKGKDVELRCDPISGHTALYWYRQSLGQGLEFLIYFQGNSAPDKSGLPSDRFSAERTGGSVSTLTIQRTQQEDSAVYLCASSLAAYLDSIPNSPLHFGNGTRLTVT.

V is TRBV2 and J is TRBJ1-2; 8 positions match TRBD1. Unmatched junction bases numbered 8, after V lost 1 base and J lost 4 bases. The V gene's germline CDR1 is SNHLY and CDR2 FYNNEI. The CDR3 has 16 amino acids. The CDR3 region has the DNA TGTGCCAGCAGTGAAGAAGCGGGGACAGGATTCTATGGCTACACCTTC. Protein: CASSEEAGTGFYGYTF.

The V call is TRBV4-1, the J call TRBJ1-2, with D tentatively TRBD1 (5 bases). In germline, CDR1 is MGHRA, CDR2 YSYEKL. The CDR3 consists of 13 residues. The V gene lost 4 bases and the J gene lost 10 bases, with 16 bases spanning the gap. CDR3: CASSPQEDTYYTF. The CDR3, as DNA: TGCGCCAGCAGCCCCCAAGAGGACACCTACTACACCTTC.

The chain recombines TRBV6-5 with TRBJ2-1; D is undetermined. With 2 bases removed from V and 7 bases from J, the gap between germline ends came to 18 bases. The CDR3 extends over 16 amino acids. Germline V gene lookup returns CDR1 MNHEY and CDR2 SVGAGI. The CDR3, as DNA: TGTGCCAGCAGTTACACCCTGGAGTGGGGTCCAAATGAGCAGTTCTTC. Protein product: CASSYTLEWGPNEQFF.

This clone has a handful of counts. The CDR3 sequence: CAVLTGRGLGGYTF. CDR3 nucleotide sequence: TGTGCCGTCCTAACCGGGAGAGGGTTAGGTGGCTACACCTTC. The J gene is TRBJ1-2, the V gene TRBV15, with D hard to call. The CDR3 is made up of 14 amino acids. Germline lookup yields CDR1 LNHNV and CDR2 YYDKDF (reference sequence). Trimming pared 11 bases from V and 7 bases from J, leaving 23 bases between.

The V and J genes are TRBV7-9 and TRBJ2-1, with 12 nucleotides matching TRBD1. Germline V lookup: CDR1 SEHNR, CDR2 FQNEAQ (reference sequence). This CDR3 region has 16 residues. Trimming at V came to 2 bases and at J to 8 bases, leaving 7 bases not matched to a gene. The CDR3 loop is CASSLMGTGGSDEQFF. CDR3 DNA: TGTGCCAGCAGCTTAATGGGGACAGGGGGCTCGGATGAGCAGTTCTTC.

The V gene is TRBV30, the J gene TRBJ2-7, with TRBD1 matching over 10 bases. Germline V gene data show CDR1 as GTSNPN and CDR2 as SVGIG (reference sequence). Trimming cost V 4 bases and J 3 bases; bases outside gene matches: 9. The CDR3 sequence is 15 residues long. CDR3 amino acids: CAWIPPGTGDYEQYF. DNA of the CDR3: TGTGCCTGGATTCCTCCCGGGACAGGGGACTACGAGCAGTACTTC.

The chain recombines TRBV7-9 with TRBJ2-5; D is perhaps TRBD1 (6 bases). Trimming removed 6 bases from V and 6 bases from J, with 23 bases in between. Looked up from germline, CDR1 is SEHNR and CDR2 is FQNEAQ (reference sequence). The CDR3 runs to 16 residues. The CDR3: CASSKSVEGQKQTQYF. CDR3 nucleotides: TGTGCCAGCAGTAAGTCGGTAGAAGGACAGAAGCAGACCCAGTACTTC.

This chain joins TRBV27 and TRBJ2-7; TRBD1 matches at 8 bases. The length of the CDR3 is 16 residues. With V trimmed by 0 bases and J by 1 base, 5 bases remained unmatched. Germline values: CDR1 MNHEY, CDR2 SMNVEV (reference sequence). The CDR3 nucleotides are TGTGCCAGCAGTTTATCCGGACAGGGATGGTCCTACGAGCAGTACTTC. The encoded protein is CASSLSGQGWSYEQYF.

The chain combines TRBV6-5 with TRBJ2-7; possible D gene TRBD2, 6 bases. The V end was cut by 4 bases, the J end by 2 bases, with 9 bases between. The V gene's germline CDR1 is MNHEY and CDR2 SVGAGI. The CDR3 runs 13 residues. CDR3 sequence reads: CASSLTSTYEQYF. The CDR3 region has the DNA TGTGCCAGCAGTTTAACTAGCACCTACGAGCAGTACTTC.

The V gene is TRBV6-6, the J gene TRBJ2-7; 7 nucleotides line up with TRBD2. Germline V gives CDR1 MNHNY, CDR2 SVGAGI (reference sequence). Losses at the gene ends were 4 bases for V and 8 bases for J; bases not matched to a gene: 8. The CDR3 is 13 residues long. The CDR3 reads CASSWLAVMQQYF. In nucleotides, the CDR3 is TGTGCCAGCAGTTGGCTAGCGGTTATGCAGCAGTACTTC.

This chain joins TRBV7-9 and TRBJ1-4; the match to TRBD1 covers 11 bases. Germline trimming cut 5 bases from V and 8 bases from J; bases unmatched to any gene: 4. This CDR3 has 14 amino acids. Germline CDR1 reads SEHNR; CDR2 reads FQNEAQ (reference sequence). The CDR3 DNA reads TGTGCCAGCAGCCCGGACAGGGGGCACGAAAAACTGTTTTTT. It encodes CASSPDRGHEKLFF.

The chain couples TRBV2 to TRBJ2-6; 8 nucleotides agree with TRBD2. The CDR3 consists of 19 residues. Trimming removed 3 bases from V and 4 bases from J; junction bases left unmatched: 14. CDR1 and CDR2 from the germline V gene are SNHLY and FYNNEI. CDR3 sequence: CASSDGWLAGSPGANVLTF. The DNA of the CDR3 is TGTGCCAGCAGTGACGGATGGTTAGCGGGATCACCGGGGGCCAACGTCCTGACTTTC.

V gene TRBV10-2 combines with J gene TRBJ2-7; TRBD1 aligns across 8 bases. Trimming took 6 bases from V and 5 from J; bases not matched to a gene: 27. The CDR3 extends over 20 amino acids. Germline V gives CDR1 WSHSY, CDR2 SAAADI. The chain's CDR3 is CASSVPLTGTGQPGSHEQYF. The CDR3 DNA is TGCGCCAGCAGCGTGCCCCTTACCGGGACAGGCCAGCCTGGAAGCCACGAGCAGTACTTC.

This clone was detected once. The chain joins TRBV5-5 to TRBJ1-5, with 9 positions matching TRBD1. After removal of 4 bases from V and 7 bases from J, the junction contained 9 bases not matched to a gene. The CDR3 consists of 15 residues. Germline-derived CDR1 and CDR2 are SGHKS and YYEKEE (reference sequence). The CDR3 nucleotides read TGTGCCAGCAGCACAGGACAGGGGACGATGCAGCCCCAGCATTTT. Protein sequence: CASSTGQGTMQPQHF.

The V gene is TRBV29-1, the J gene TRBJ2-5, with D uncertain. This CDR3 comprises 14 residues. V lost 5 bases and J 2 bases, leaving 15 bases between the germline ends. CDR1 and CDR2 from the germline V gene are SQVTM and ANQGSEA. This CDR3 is CSVLPLTEQETQYF. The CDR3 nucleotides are TGCAGCGTTCTACCTCTTACAGAGCAAGAGACCCAGTACTTC.

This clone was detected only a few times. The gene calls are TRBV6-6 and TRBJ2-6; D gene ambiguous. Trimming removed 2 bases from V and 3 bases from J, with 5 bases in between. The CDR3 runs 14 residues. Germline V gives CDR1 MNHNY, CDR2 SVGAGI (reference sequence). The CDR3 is CASSYLGGANVLTF. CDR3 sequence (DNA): TGTGCCAGCAGTTACCTAGGTGGGGCCAACGTCCTGACTTTC.